This TCR beta chain originates from a study of blood T cell repertoires in COVID-19. Authors' methods: Reference gene primer amplification gave estimated nucleated cell counts. Some clones are missing from TCRdb's copy, which holds only in-frame ones; the method was immunoSEQ multiplex PCR. V and J calls and clone size come straight from that table; D and trimming were deduced from the DNA. The sample lists fewer than 250,000 clones; roughly 91% were seen once. V shed 4 bases and J 2 bases; nucleotides not matched to a gene: 4. Germline V gives CDR1 SGHRS, CDR2 YFSETQ. CDR3 size: 15 residues. In Seattle, patients joined the study during active infection and were tracked longitudinally.

This sequence originates from a man aged 30-40 years with COVID-19, enrolled during active disease. The chain recombines TRBV5-1 with TRBJ1-3; 9 nucleotides agree with TRBD1. Specimen: peripheral blood. For the CDR3, the DNA is TGCGCCAGCAGCGAGGGGGACAGGGCTGGAAACACCATATATTTT. As protein: CASSEGDRAGNTIYF.